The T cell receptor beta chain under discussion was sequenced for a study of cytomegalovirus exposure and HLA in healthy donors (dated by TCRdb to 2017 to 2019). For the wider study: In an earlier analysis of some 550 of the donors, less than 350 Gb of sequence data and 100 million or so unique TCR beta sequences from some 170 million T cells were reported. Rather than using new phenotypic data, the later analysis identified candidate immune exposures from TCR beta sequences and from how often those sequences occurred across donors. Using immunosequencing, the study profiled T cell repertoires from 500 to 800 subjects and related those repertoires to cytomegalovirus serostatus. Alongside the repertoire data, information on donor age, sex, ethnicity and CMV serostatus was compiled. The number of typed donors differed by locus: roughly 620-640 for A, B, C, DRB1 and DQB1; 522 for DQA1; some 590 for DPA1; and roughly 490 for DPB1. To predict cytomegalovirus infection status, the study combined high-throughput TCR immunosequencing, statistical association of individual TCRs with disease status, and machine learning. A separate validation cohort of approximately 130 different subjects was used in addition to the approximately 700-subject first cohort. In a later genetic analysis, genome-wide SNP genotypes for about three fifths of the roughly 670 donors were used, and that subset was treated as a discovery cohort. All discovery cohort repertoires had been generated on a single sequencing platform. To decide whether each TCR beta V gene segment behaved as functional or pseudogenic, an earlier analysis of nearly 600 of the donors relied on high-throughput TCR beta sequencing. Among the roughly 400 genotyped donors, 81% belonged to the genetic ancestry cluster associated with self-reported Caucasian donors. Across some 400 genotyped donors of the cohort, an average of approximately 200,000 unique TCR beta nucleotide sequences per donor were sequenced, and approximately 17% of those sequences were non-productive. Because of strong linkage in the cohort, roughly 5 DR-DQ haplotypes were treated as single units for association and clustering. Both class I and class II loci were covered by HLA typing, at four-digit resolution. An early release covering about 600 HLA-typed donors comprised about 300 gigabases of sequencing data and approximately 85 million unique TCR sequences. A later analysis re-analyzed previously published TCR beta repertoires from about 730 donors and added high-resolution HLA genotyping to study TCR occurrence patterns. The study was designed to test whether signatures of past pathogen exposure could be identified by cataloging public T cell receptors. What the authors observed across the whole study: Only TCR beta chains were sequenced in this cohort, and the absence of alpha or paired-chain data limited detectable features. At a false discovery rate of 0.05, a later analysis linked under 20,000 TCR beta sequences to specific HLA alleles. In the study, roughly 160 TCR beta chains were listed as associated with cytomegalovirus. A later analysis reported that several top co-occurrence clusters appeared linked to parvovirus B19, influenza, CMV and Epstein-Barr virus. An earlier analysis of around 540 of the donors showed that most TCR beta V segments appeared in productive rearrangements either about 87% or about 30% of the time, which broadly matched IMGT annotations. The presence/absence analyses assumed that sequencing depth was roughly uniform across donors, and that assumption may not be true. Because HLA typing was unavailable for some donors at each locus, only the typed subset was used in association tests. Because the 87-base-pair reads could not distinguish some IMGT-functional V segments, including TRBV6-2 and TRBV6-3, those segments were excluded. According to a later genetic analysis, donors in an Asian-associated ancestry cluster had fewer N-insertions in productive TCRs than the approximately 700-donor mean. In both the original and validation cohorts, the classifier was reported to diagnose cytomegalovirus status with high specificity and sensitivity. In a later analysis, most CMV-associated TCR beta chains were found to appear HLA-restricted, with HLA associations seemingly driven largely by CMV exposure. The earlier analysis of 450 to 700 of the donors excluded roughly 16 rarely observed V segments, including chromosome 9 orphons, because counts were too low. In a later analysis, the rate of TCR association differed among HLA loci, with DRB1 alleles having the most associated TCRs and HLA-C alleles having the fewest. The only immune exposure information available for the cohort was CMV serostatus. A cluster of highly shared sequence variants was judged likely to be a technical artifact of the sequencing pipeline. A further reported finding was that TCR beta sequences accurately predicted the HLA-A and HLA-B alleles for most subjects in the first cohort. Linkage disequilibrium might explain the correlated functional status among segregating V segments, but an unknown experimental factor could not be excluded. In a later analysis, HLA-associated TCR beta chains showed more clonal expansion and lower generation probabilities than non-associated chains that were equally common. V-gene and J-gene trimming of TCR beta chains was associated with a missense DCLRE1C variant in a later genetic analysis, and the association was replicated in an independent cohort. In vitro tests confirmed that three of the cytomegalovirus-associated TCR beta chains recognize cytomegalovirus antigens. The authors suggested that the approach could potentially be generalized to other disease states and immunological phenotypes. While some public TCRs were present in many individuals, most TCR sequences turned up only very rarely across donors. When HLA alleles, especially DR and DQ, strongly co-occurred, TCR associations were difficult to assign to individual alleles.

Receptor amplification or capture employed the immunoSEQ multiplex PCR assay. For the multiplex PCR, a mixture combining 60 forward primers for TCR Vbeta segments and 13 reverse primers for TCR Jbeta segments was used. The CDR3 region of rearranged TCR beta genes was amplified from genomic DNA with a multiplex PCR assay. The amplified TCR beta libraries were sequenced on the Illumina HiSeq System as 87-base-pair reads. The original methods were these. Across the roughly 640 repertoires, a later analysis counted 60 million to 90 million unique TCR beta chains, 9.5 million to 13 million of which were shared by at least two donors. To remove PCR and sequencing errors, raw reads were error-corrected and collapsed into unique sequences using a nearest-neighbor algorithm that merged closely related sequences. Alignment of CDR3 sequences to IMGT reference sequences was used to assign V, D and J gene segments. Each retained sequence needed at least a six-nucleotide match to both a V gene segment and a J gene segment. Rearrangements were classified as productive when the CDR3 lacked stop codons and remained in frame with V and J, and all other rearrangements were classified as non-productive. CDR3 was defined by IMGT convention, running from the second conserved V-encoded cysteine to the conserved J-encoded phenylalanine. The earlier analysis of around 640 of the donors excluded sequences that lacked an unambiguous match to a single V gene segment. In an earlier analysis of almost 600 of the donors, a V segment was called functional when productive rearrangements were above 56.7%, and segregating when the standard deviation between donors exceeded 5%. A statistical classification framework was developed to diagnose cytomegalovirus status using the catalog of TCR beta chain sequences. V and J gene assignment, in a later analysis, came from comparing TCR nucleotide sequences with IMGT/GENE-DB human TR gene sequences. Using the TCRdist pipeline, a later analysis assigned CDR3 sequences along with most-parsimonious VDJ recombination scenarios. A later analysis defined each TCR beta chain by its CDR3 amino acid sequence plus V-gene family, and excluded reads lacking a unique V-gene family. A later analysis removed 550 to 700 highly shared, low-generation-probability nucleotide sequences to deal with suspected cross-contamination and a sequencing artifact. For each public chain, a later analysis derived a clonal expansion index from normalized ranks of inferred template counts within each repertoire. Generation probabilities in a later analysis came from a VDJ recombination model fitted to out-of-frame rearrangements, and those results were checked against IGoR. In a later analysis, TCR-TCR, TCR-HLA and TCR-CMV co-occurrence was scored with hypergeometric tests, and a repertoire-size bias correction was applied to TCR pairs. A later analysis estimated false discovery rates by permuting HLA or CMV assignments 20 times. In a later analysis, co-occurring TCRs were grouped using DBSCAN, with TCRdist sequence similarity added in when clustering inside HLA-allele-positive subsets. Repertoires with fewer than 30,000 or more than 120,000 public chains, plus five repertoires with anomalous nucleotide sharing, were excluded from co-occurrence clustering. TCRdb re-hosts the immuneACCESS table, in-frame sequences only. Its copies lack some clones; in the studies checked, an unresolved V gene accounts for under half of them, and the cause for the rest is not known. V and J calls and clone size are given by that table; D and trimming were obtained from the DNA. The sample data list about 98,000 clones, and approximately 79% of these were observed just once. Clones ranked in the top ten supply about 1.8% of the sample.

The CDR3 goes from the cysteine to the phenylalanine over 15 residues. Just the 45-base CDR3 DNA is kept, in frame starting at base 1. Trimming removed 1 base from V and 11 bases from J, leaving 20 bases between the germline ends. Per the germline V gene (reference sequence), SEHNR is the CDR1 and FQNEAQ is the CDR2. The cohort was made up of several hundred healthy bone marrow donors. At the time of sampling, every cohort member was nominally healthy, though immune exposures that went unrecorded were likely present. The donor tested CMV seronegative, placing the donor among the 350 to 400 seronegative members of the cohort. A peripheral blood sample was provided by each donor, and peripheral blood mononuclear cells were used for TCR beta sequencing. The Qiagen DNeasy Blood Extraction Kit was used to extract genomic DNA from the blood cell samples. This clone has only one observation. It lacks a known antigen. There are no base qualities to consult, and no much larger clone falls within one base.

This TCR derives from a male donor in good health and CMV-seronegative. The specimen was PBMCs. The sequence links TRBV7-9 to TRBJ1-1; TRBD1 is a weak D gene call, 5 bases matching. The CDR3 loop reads CASSLVLGQGLEAFF. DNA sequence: TGTGCCAGCAGCTTAGTATTGGGGCAGGGCCTCGAGGCTTTCTTT.